Listed below are T cell receptor beta chains from one sample, sequenced in a study of neurological immune-mediated disorders. TCRdb analysed the 5' RACE reads with MiXCR anew, one entry per CDR3 protein. The table includes roughly 60,000 distinct CDR3 sequences, around 3.8% detected once. Sequencing used PBMCs. The receptors come from a woman aged 45-65 years with multiple sclerosis. CDR3s include the opening cysteine and the closing phenylalanine or tryptophan. The D gene is left open where the match is weak. Clone size is stated in some rows and not others, as once, few, many or a class when expanded.

many | TRBJ2-6 | TRBD1 | TRBV5-1 | CASRNTGGSYGANVLTF | TGCGCCAGCAGAAATACAGGGGGGAGTTACGGGGCCAACGTCCTGACTTTC
many | TRBJ2-2 | . | TRBV12-3/TRBV12-4 | CASSPRNTGELFF | TGTGCCAGCAGTCCTCGGAACACCGGGGAGCTGTTTTTT
many | TRBJ2-5 | . | TRBV25-1 | CASSEAQTLQETQYF | TGTGCCAGCAGTGAAGCCCAGACCCTACAAGAGACCCAGTACTTC
many | TRBJ2-7 | . | TRBV20-1 | CSARDGGRYEQYF | TGCAGTGCTAGAGACGGGGGTAGGTACGAGCAGTACTTC
many | TRBJ2-1 | . | TRBV9 | CASSVGVNNEQFF | TGTGCCAGCAGCGTAGGAGTTAACAATGAGCAGTTCTTC
many | TRBJ1-1 | . | TRBV29-1 | CSVEEGSTEAFF | TGCAGCGTTGAAGAGGGAAGCACTGAAGCTTTCTTT
many | TRBJ1-1 | . | TRBV12-3/TRBV12-4 | CASSWETGTEAFF | TGTGCCAGCAGTTGGGAGACGGGGACTGAAGCTTTCTTT
many | TRBJ2-1 | TRBD2 | TRBV24-1 | CATSDLTSGGRGSYNEQFF | TGTGCCACCAGTGATTTGACTAGCGGGGGCCGGGGATCCTACAATGAGCAGTTCTTC
many | TRBJ2-1 | TRBD2 | TRBV20-1 | CSASPLLAVHYNEQFF | TGCAGTGCTAGTCCCCTACTAGCGGTCCATTACAATGAGCAGTTCTTC
many | TRBJ2-3 | TRBD2 | TRBV12-3/TRBV12-4 | CASSFGLLAGYDTDTQYF | TGTGCCAGCAGTTTCGGGTTACTAGCGGGCTACGACACAGATACGCAGTATTTT
many | TRBJ2-1 | TRBD2 | TRBV10-3 | CAIRSGTSGSYNEQFF | TGTGCCATCAGGTCCGGGACTAGCGGATCCTACAATGAGCAGTTCTTC
many | TRBJ2-3 | . | TRBV20-1 | CSAYTSGDGMTDTQYF | TGCAGTGCTTATACCTCGGGAGATGGGATGACAGATACGCAGTATTTT
many | TRBJ2-2 | . | TRBV4-3 | CASSQGTLSTGELFF | TGCGCCAGCAGCCAAGGGACTCTGTCAACCGGGGAGCTGTTTTTT
many | TRBJ2-3 | . | TRBV20-1 | CSALSRTDTQYF | TGCAGTGCTCTCTCTAGGACAGATACGCAGTATTTT
few | TRBJ2-7 | . | TRBV29-1 | CSVQVNYEQYF | TGCAGCGTCCAGGTCAACTACGAGCAGTACTTC
. | TRBJ2-3 | TRBD1 | TRBV4-1 | CASSQDLGTGVNTDTQYF | TGCGCCAGCAGCCAAGATCTCGGGACAGGGGTAAACACAGATACGCAGTATTTT
many | TRBJ2-5 | . | TRBV4-3 | CASSQVPGSGVAQYF | TGCGCCAGCAGCCAAGTCCCGGGCTCCGGCGTGGCCCAGTACTTC
. | TRBJ1-6 | . | TRBV20-1 | CSARVGWDSPLHF | TGCAGTGCTAGAGTGGGGTGGGATTCACCCCTCCACTTT
many | TRBJ2-3 | . | TRBV7-2 | CASSLDRGGTDTQYF | TGTGCCAGCAGCCTAGACCGAGGGGGCACAGATACGCAGTATTTT
many | TRBJ2-1 | . | TRBV5-6 | CASSLGLTSYNEQFF | TGTGCCAGCAGCTTGGGGCTAACGTCCTACAATGAGCAGTTCTTC
. | TRBJ1-2 | . | TRBV27 | CASRRGNYGYTF | TGTGCCAGCAGGAGGGGGAACTATGGCTACACCTTC
. | TRBJ2-7 | . | TRBV7-9 | CASSHSGTGYEQYF | TGTGCCAGCAGCCATAGCGGGACAGGCTACGAGCAGTACTTC
many | TRBJ2-5 | . | TRBV2 | CASSELTAQETQYF | TGTGCCAGCAGTGAATTGACAGCCCAAGAGACCCAGTACTTC
many | TRBJ1-4 | . | TRBV20-1 | CSAKVQHNEKLFF | TGCAGTGCTAAGGTCCAGCATAATGAAAAACTGTTTTTT
many | TRBJ2-7 | . | TRBV20-1 | CSARDLVRTGHSYEQYF | TGCAGTGCTAGAGATCTAGTTAGAACGGGCCACTCCTACGAGCAGTACTTC
many | TRBJ1-1 | . | TRBV7-9 | CASSPPGNTEAFF | TGTGCCAGCAGCCCTCCGGGGAACACTGAAGCTTTCTTT
many | TRBJ2-1 | TRBD2 | TRBV5-1 | CASSTGLAGVRVTSYNEQFF | TGCGCCAGCAGCACAGGACTAGCGGGAGTTAGGGTAACCTCCTACAATGAGCAGTTCTTC
. | TRBJ2-7 | TRBD1 | TRBV7-8 | CASSLGTGLNYEQYF | TGTGCCAGCAGCTTAGGGACAGGTCTGAACTACGAGCAGTACTTC
few | TRBJ2-5 | . | TRBV20-1 | CSAILGTVQETQYF | TGCAGTGCTATACTCGGGACTGTACAAGAGACCCAGTACTTC
many | TRBJ1-1 | TRBD1 | TRBV24-1 | CATSERRTGGNTEAFF | TGTGCCACCAGTGAGCGGAGAACAGGGGGGAACACTGAAGCTTTCTTT
few | TRBJ2-3 | . | TRBV4-2 | CASSQENRGDTQYF | TGTGCCAGCAGCCAAGAAAACAGAGGAGATACGCAGTATTTT
many | TRBJ2-1 | . | TRBV10-3 | CAISGGGTRGAEQFF | TGTGCCATCAGCGGAGGGGGGACCCGGGGAGCTGAGCAGTTCTTC
many | TRBJ1-4 | TRBD1 | TRBV2 | CASIREGQSEKLFF | TGTGCCAGCATCAGGGAGGGACAGTCTGAAAAACTGTTTTTT
many | TRBJ1-2 | . | TRBV9 | CASSPRTTPYGYTF | TGTGCCAGCAGCCCTCGTACTACCCCCTATGGCTACACCTTC
many | TRBJ1-1 | . | TRBV7-9 | CASSLKTGGTEAFF | TGTGCCAGCAGCTTAAAGACAGGCGGGACTGAAGCTTTCTTT
many | TRBJ2-1 | TRBD2 | TRBV9 | CASSVGWTSGSNEQFF | TGTGCCAGCAGCGTAGGATGGACTAGCGGGAGCAATGAGCAGTTCTTC
many | TRBJ1-5 | . | TRBV6-2/TRBV6-3 | CASSHGANENF | TGTGCCAGCAGTCACGGGGCTAACGAGAATTTT
few | TRBJ2-1 | . | TRBV20-1 | CSARDPSYNEQFF | TGCAGTGCTAGAGATCCCAGCTACAATGAGCAGTTCTTC
many | TRBJ1-1 | . | TRBV20-1 | CSARVGGHTEAFF | TGCAGTGCTAGAGTTGGGGGCCACACTGAAGCTTTCTTT
few | TRBJ2-1 | . | TRBV5-1 | CASSLDRPNEQFF | TGCGCCAGCAGCTTGGACAGGCCCAATGAGCAGTTCTTC
many | TRBJ2-4 | . | TRBV20-1 | CSATNRDYRNIQYF | TGCAGTGCTACAAACCGGGATTATAGGAACATTCAGTACTTC
many | TRBJ2-1 | TRBD1 | TRBV7-9 | CASGNSEGAEGEQFF | TGTGCCAGCGGAAATAGCGAGGGGGCCGAGGGTGAGCAGTTCTTC
many | TRBJ2-3 | . | TRBV7-2 | CASSPYTDTQYF | TGTGCCAGCAGCCCCTACACAGATACGCAGTATTTT
few | TRBJ2-5 | TRBD2 | TRBV29-1 | CSVDRLAGGETQYF | TGCAGCGTTGACCGCCTAGCGGGAGGTGAGACCCAGTACTTC
few | TRBJ2-1 | . | TRBV9 | CASSVRDISYNEQFF | TGTGCCAGCAGCGTAAGGGATATCTCCTACAATGAGCAGTTCTTC
many | TRBJ1-2 | . | TRBV7-2 | CASSFGGFGYTF | TGTGCCAGCAGCTTTGGTGGCTTCGGCTACACCTTC
many | TRBJ1-3 | . | TRBV29-1 | CSVESGTSGNTIYF | TGCAGCGTTGAATCGGGTACCTCTGGAAACACCATATATTTT
many | TRBJ2-3 | . | TRBV7-2 | CASSQQGGHVTDTQYF | TGTGCCAGCAGCCAACAGGGGGGGCATGTCACAGATACGCAGTATTTT
many | TRBJ1-1 | TRBD1 | TRBV7-9 | CASSPQGGAGYTEAFF | TGTGCCAGCAGCCCCCAGGGGGGGGCAGGGTACACTGAAGCTTTCTTT
many | TRBJ2-2 | TRBD2 | TRBV7-2 | CASSWRLAGGLSAGELFF | TGTGCCAGCAGCTGGCGACTAGCGGGAGGGTTAAGCGCCGGGGAGCTGTTTTTT
many | TRBJ2-1 | . | TRBV9 | CASSSFTNNEQFF | TGTGCCAGCAGCTCCTTTACCAACAATGAGCAGTTCTTC
many | TRBJ2-1 | TRBD1 | TRBV5-1 | CASSLFTGGNSGASSEQFF | TGCGCCAGCAGCTTGTTCACAGGGGGCAACAGCGGGGCTAGTAGTGAGCAGTTCTTC
few | TRBJ2-7 | . | TRBV10-3 | CAISSNSYEQYF | TGTGCCATCAGTTCAAACTCCTACGAGCAGTACTTC